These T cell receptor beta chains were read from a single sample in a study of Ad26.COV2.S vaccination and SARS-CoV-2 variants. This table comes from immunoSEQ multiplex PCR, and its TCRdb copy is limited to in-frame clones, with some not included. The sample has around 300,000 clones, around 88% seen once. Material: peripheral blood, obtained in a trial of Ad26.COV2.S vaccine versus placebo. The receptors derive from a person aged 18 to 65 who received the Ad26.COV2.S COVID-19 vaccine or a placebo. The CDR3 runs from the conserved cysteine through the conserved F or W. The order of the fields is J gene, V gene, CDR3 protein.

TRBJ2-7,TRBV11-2,CASQQPLSLEQYF
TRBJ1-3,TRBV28,CASSSLGSGNTIYF
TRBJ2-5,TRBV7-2,CASSYQTGAETQYF
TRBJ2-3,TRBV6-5,CASSYGLAGFDTQYF
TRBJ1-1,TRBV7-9,CASSLGIPVTEAFF
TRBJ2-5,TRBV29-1,CSLQLSGPETQYF
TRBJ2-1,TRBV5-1,CASSPYSSYNEQFF
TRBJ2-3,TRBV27,CASSLRSSGGQLLGTDTQYF
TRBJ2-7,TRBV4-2,CASSQTQGNDEQYF
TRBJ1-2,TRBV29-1,CSGGQAMNYGYTF
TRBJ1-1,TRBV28,CASGRIQDTEAFF
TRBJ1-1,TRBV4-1,CASSQVRSGLGDTEAFF
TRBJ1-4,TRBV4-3,CASSQNPDRATNEKLFF
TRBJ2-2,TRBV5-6,CASSWKDRDTGELFF
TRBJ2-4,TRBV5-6,CASSLRATSKNIQYF
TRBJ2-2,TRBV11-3,CASSPGGNTGELFF
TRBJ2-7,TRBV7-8,CASSWNDRGLNEQYF
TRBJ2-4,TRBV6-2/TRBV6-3,CASSLLSPNIQYF
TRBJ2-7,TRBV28,CASSTGSYEQYF
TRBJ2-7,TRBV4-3,CASSLQHGDEQYF
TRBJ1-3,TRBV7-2,CASSFLGTGGVSGNTIYF
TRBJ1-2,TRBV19,CASSSAGTGGFYGYTF
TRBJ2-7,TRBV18,CASSPTSGSYEQYF
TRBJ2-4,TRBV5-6,CASSPPGQGVGIQYF
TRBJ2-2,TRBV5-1,CASSWTLGDTGELFF
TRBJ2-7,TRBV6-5,CASKGVSSYEQYF
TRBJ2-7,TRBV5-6,CASSWRDRDGEQYF
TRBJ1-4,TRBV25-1,CASGPRGTNEKLFF
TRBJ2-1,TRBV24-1,CATSDVQGVNEQFF
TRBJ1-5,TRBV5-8,CASREVGNQPQHF
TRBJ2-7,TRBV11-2,CASSLNPPETSSYEQYF
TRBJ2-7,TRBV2,CASSEAWRGGTYEQYF
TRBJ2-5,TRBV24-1,CATSDDVGAQYF
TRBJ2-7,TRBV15,CATVTGPWGEQYF
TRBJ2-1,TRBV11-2,CASSLDSQVAYNEQFF
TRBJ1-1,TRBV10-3,CAISEGQGGRGTEAFF
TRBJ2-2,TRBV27,CASHRLANTGELFF
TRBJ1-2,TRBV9,CASSVGIYGYTF
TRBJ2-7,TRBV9,CASSALQGSPLLEQYF
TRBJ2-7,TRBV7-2,CASSFARLAGAYEQYF
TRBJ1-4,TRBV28,CASILGGPLTTNEKLFF
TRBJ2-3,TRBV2,CASWDLPDTQYF
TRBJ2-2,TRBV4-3,CASSQEGNTGELFF
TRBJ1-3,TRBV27,CASSSGAHSGNTIYF
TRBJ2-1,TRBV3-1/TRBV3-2,CASSQVLAKFDNEQFF
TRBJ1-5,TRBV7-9,CASSAQGEDQPQHF
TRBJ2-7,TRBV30,CAWDLRREGIYEQYF
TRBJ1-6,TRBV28,CASRDSGNSPLHF
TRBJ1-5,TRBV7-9,CASSLGLEGNQPQHF
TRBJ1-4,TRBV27,CASSLFDNEKLFF
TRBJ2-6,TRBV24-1,CATSDYRAGANVLTF